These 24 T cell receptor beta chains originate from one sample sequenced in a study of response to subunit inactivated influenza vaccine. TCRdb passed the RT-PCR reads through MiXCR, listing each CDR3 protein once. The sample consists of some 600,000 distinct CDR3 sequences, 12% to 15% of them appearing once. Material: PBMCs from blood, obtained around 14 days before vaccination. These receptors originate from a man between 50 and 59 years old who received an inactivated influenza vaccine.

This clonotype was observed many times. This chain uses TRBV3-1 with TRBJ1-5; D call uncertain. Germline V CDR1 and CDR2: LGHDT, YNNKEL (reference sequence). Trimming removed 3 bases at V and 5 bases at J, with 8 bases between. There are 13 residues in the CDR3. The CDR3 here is CASSQWIDQPQHF. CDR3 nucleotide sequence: TGTGCCAGCAGCCAGTGGATCGATCAGCCCCAGCATTTT.

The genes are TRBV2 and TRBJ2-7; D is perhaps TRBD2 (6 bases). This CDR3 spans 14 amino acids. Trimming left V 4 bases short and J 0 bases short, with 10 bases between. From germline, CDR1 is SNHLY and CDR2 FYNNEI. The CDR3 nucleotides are TGTGCCAGCAGTGCCCCCGGGAGCTCCTACGAGCAGTACTTC. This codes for CASSAPGSSYEQYF.

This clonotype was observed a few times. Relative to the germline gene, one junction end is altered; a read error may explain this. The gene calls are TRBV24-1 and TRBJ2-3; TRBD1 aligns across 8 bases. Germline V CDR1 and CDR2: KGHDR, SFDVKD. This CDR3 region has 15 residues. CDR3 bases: TGTGCCACCAAGGTAGGCAGGGGGCGCACCGATACGCAGTATTTT. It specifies CATKVGRGRTDTQYF.

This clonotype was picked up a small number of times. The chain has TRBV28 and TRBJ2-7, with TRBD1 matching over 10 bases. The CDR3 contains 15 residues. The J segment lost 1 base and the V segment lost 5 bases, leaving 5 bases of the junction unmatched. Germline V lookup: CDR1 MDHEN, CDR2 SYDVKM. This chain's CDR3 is CASSGRDRGSYEQYF. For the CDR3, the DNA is TGTGCCAGCAGTGGTCGGGACAGGGGATCCTACGAGCAGTACTTC.

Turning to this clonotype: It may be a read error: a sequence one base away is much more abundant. CDR3 protein: CASSPNGFEQYF. In DNA form, the CDR3 reads TGTGCCAGCAGTCCGAACGGGTTCGAGCAGTACTTC. V and J are TRBV6-2 or TRBV6-3 and TRBJ2-7; D is uncertain. The germline V gene has CDR1 MNHEY and CDR2 SVGEGT. The CDR3 is 12 residues long. V shed 5 bases and J shed 6 bases, with 11 bases lying between them.

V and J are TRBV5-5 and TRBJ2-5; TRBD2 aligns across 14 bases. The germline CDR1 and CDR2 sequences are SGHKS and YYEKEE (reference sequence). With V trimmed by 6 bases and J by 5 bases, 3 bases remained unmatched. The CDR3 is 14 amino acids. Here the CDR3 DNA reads TGTGCCAGCACCTGGACTAGCGGGGGGGAGACCCAGTACTTC. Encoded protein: CASTWTSGGETQYF.

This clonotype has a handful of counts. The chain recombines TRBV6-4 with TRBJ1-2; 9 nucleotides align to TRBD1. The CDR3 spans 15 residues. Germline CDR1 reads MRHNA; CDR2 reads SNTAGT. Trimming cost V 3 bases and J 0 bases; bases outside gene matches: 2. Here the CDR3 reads CASSEQGAANYGYTF. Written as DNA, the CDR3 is TGTGCCAGCAGTGAACAGGGGGCGGCTAACTATGGCTACACCTTC.

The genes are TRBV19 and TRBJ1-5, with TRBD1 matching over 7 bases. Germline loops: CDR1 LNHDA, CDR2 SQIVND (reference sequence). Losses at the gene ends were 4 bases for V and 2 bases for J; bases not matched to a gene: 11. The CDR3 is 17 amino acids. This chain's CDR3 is CASSKLTGIGGNQPQHF. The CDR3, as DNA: TGTGCCAGTAGTAAGCTGACAGGGATAGGTGGCAATCAGCCCCAGCATTTT.

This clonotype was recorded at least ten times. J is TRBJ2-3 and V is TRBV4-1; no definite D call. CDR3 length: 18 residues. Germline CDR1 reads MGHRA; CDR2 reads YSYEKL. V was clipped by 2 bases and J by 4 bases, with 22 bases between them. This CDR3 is CASSQILNMVAFPDTQYF. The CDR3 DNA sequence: TGCGCCAGCAGCCAAATACTGAATATGGTAGCTTTCCCAGATACGCAGTATTTT.

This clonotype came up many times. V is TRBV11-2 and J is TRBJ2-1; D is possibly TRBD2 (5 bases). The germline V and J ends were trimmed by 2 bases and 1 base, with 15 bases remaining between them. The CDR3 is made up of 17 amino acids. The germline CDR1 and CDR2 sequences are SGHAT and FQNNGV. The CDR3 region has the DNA TGTGCCAGCAGCTTATATCTAGCCAAGCAGTCCTACAATGAGCAGTTCTTC. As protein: CASSLYLAKQSYNEQFF.

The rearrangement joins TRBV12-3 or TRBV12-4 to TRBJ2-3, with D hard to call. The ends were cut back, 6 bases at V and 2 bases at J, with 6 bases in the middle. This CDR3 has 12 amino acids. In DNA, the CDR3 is TGTGCCAGCAGGCTAACCACAGATACGCAGTATTTT. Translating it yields CASRLTTDTQYF.

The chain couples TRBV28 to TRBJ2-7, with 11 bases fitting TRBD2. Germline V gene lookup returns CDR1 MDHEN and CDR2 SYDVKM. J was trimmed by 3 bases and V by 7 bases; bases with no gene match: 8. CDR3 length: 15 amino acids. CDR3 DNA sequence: TGTGCCAGCACTCAAGGACTAGCGGGCATCTACGAGCAGTACTTC. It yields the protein CASTQGLAGIYEQYF.

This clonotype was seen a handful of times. The CDR3 region has the DNA TGTGCCAGCAGTCTAAAGGTGGGACAGGGGGCTTACGAGCAGTACTTC. This codes for CASSLKVGQGAYEQYF. This chain links TRBV28 with TRBJ2-7, with TRBD1 identical over 12 bases. This CDR3 comprises 16 residues. The V segment lost 5 bases and the J segment 4 bases; nucleotides outside the gene matches: 9. Germline lookup yields CDR1 MDHEN and CDR2 SYDVKM.

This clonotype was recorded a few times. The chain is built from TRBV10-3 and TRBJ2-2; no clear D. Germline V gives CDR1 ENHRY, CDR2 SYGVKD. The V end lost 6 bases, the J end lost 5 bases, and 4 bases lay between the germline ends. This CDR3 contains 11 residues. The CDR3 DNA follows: TGTGCCATCAGATCTACCGGGGAGCTGTTTTTT. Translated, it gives CAIRSTGELFF.

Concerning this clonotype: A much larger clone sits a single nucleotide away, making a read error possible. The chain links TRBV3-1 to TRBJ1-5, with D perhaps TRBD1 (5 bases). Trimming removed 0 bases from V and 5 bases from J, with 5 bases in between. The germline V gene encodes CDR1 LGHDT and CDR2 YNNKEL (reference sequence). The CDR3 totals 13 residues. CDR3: CASSQEGDQPQHF. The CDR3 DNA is TGTGCCAGCAGCCAAGAGGGGGATCAGCCCCAGCATTTT.

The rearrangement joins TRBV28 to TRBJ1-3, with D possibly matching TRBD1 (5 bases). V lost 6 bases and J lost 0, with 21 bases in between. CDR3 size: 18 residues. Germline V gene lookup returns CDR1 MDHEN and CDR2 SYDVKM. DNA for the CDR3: TGTGCCAGCAGCGTGTCAGGACAAATATTGCGCTCTGGAAACACCATATATTTT. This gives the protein CASSVSGQILRSGNTIYF.

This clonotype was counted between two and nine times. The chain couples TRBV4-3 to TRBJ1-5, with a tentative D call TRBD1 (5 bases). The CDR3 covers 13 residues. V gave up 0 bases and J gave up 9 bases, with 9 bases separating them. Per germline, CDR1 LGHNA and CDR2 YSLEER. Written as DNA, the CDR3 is TGCGCCAGCAGCCAAGATGGCGGGGGGCCCCAGCATTTT. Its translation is CASSQDGGGPQHF.

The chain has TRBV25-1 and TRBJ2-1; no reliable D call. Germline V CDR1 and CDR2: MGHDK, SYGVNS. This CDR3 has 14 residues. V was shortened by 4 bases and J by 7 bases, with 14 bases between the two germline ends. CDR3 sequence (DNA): TGTGCCAGCAGTGCCGACCCCGTGGGAAATGAGCAGTTCTTC. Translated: CASSADPVGNEQFF.

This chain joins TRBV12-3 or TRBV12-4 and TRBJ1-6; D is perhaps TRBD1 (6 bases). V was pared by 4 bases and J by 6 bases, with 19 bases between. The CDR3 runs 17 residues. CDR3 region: CASSYRQAGGVNSPLHF. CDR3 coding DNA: TGTGCCAGCAGTTACCGACAGGCCGGAGGGGTTAATTCACCCCTCCACTTT.

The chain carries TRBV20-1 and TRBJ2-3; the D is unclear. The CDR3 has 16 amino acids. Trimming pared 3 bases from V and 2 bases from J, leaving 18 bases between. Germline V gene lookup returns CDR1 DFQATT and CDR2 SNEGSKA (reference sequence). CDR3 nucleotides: TGCAGTGCTAGCGCCCAAAGAGGCTATTTCACAGATACGCAGTATTTT. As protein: CSASAQRGYFTDTQYF.

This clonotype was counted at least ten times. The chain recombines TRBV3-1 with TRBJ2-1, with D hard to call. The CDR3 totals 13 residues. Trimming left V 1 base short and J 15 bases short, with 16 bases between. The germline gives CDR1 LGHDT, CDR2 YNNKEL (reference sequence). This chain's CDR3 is CASSQGTAASSFF. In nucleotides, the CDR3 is TGTGCCAGCAGCCAAGGCACAGCCGCCTCGTCGTTCTTC.

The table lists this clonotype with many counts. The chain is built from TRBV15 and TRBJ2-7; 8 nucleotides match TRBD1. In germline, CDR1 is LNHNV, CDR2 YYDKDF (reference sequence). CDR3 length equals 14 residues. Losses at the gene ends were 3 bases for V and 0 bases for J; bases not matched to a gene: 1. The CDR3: CATSRTGDSYEQYF. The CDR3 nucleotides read TGTGCCACCAGCAGGACAGGGGACTCCTACGAGCAGTACTTC.

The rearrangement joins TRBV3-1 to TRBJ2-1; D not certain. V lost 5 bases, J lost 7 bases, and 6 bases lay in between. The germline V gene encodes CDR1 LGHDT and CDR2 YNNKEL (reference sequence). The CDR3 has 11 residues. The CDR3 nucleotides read TGTGCCAGCAGCAATAGAAATGAGCAGTTCTTC. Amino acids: CASSNRNEQFF.

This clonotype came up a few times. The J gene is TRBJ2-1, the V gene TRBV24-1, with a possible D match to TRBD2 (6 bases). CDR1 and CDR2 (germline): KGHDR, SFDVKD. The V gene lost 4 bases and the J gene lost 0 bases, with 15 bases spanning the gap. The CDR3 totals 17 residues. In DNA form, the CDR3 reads TGTGCCACCAGTGAATCCGGGAGATCGAGCTCCTACAATGAGCAGTTCTTC. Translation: CATSESGRSSSYNEQFF.